One and the same sample provided the 10 T cell receptor beta chains below, sequenced in a study of blood T cell repertoires in COVID-19. Assay used: immunoSEQ multiplex PCR; TCRdb lists only in-frame clones, some missing. The data contain 210,000 or so clones, around 89% of them seen just once; the ten biggest clones take up 2.7%. The sequencing sample was made of peripheral blood. The receptors shown here come from a man aged 30-40 years with COVID-19, enrolled during active disease.

V usage is TRBV5-1 and J usage is TRBJ2-1; TRBD2 aligns across 11 bases. CDR1 and CDR2 from the germline V gene are SGHRS and YFSETQ. With V trimmed by 2 bases and J by 5 bases, 9 bases remained unmatched. The CDR3 totals 17 residues. The CDR3 nucleotides read TGCGCCAGCAGCTTACTCCTAGCGGGAGGCACACACAATGAGCAGTTCTTC. Translated: CASSLLLAGGTHNEQFF.

This chain links TRBV25-1 with TRBJ1-1; 9 nucleotides match TRBD1. The CDR3 spans 17 residues. Losses at the gene ends were 3 bases for V and 7 bases for J; bases not matched to a gene: 15. From germline, CDR1 is MGHDK and CDR2 SYGVNS. The CDR3 nucleotides are TGTGCCAGCAGTGAGGGGGTGGGACACAGGGGGCGTAGTGAAGCTTTCTTT. Protein: CASSEGVGHRGRSEAFF.

The chain uses TRBV7-9 and TRBJ1-3; D possibly corresponds to TRBD1 (5 bases). V shed 3 bases and J shed 1 base, with 16 bases lying between them. CDR1 is SEHNR and CDR2 is FQNEAQ in the germline V gene (reference sequence). The CDR3 totals 17 residues. Here the CDR3 reads CASSFSRDPMSGNTIYF. In DNA form, the CDR3 reads TGTGCCAGCAGCTTCAGCAGGGATCCTATGTCTGGAAACACCATATATTTT.

J is TRBJ1-6 and V is TRBV15; the D gene is possibly TRBD1 (6 bases). The CDR3 sequence is 16 residues long. Germline V lookup: CDR1 LNHNV, CDR2 YYDKDF (reference sequence). Trimming shortened V by 3 bases and J by 9 bases, and 18 bases separated the two germline ends. The CDR3 nucleotides read TGTGCCACCAGCAGGCAGGGGCCAAGGTCGGGTTCACCCCTCCACTTT. Translating gives CATSRQGPRSGSPLHF.

This clone came up a few times. The chain carries TRBV6-5 and TRBJ1-6, with D uncertain. Germline lookup yields CDR1 MNHEY and CDR2 SVGAGI. Trimming shortened V by 7 bases and J by 4 bases, and 11 bases separated the two germline ends. This CDR3 region has 14 residues. CDR3 sequence (DNA): TGTGCCAGCAAACCGTGGCAGTATAATTCACCCCTCCACTTT. Translated, it gives CASKPWQYNSPLHF.

The sample holds a few counts of this clone. The rearrangement links TRBV7-2 to TRBJ1-5; D remains ambiguous. Germline CDR1 and CDR2: SGHTA and FQGNSA. CDR3 size: 14 residues. Trimming stripped 5 bases from V and 0 bases from J, with 8 bases between. Written as DNA, the CDR3 is TGTGCCAGCAGCCTTTTATATAGCAATCAGCCCCAGCATTTT. It translates to CASSLLYSNQPQHF.

This sequence joins TRBV15 and TRBJ1-2; TRBD1 matches 7 bases. Losses at the gene ends were 4 bases for V and 0 bases for J; bases not matched to a gene: 2. CDR3 size: 14 residues. The V gene's germline CDR1 is LNHNV and CDR2 YYDKDF (reference sequence). The CDR3 DNA reads TGTGCCACCAGCACAGGGGGGTCTAACTATGGCTACACCTTC. Its translation: CATSTGGSNYGYTF.

Here the CDR3 DNA reads TGTGCCATCAGTGAGAAGGGACAGGGTGATCAGCCCCAGCATTTT. This encodes CAISEKGQGDQPQHF. V gene TRBV10-3 combines with J gene TRBJ1-5; 9 bases align to TRBD1. Looked up from germline, CDR1 is ENHRY and CDR2 is SYGVKD. With 2 bases clipped from V and 5 bases from J, the junction kept 4 bases outside the gene matches. This CDR3 region has 15 residues.

The V call is TRBV15, the J call TRBJ2-7; TRBD1 agrees at 9 bases. The CDR3 spans 13 residues. The J segment lost 5 bases and the V segment lost 9 bases, leaving 8 bases of the junction unmatched. Germline values: CDR1 LNHNV, CDR2 YYDKDF (reference sequence). The CDR3 DNA is TGTGCCACTACTTCCCGGGACAGGGACGAGCAGTACTTC. As protein: CATTSRDRDEQYF.

The chain is built from TRBV11-3 and TRBJ2-1, with 7 bases identical to TRBD1. With V trimmed by 5 bases and J by 3 bases, 4 bases remained unmatched. CDR1 and CDR2 (germline): SGHNT, YENEEA. This CDR3 spans 14 amino acids. The CDR3: CASSRQGDYNEQFF. CDR3 coding DNA: TGTGCCAGCAGCCGACAGGGAGACTACAATGAGCAGTTCTTC.